The clone carrying this T cell receptor (beta chain) was detected only a few times. These data come from a study of identical twins. TCRdb analysed the 5' RACE reads with MiXCR anew, one entry per CDR3 protein. The sample carries 690,000 or so distinct CDR3 sequences, approximately 9% recorded once. The CDR3 loop spans 20 amino acids. This sample also belongs to another study, concerning yellow fever vaccine responses in identical twins.

The sample comprised PBMCs. The V gene is TRBV21-1, the J gene TRBJ2-7; the listed D gene, TRBD2, was not tested against the DNA. TRBV21-1 is a pseudogene locus. This clonotype was obtained from a woman between 18 and 29 years old in good health. The CDR3 DNA reads as TGTGCCGGGAAGGAGCAGTGGAGGCCCCAGCGGGAGGGGAGCTCCTACGAGCAGTACTTC. Translated, it gives CAGKEQWRPQREGSSYEQYF.